This paragraph reports one T cell receptor beta chain. The antigen it recognizes is unknown. Base qualities are not at hand, and no much larger clone is one base apart. From cysteine to phenylalanine, the CDR3 is 14 amino acids long. Of the read, only the CDR3 DNA is kept; its 42 bases are in frame from base 1. From V the trimming removes 2 bases and from J it removes 6 bases, while the gene matches leave 9 bases of the junction unaccounted for. Via the germline V gene, CDR1 is SQVTM and CDR2 ANQGSEA. To prepare the library, the immunoSEQ multiplex PCR assay was applied. For the multiplex PCR, a mixture combining 60 forward primers for TCR Vbeta segments and 13 reverse primers for TCR Jbeta segments was used. A multiplex PCR assay on genomic DNA amplified the CDR3 region of rearranged TCR beta genes. The Illumina HiSeq System was used to sequence the amplified TCR beta libraries as 87-base-pair reads. As for the original processing: In a later analysis, about 80 million unique TCR beta chains were counted across the roughly 700 repertoires, and some 10 million of these chains were shared by at least two donors. Raw reads were error-corrected and collapsed into unique sequences with a nearest-neighbor algorithm that merged closely related sequences to remove PCR and sequencing errors. V, D and J gene segments were assigned by aligning CDR3 sequences to IMGT reference sequences. For a sequence to be retained, a match of at least six nucleotides was required to both a V gene segment and a J gene segment. Rearrangements were classified as productive when the CDR3 lacked stop codons and remained in frame with V and J, and all other rearrangements were classified as non-productive. CDR3 was defined according to IMGT convention as the region running from the second conserved V-encoded cysteine to the conserved J-encoded phenylalanine. Sequences without an unambiguous match to a single V gene segment were excluded from the earlier analysis of several hundred of the donors. In an earlier analysis of several hundred of the donors, V segments were called functional above 56.7% productive rearrangements and were called segregating when the between-donor standard deviation exceeded 5%. A statistical classification framework was developed to diagnose cytomegalovirus status using the catalog of TCR beta chain sequences. In a later analysis, V and J genes were assigned by comparing TCR nucleotide sequences against IMGT/GENE-DB human TR gene sequences. In a later analysis, CDR3 sequences and most-parsimonious VDJ recombination scenarios were assigned using the TCRdist pipeline. A later analysis defined each TCR beta chain by its CDR3 amino acid sequence plus V-gene family, and excluded reads lacking a unique V-gene family. In a later analysis, 500 to 650 highly shared, low-generation-probability nucleotide sequences were removed to address suspected cross-contamination and a sequencing artifact. In a later analysis, a clonal expansion index for each public chain was calculated from normalized within-repertoire ranks of inferred template counts. A later analysis computed generation probabilities with a VDJ recombination model fitted to out-of-frame rearrangements, and checked the results against IGoR. In a later analysis, hypergeometric tests were used to score TCR-TCR, TCR-HLA and TCR-CMV co-occurrence, with a repertoire-size bias correction applied to TCR pairs. False discovery rates were estimated in a later analysis by permuting HLA or CMV assignments 20 times. In a later analysis, co-occurring TCRs were grouped with DBSCAN, and TCRdist sequence similarity was added when clustering was performed within HLA-allele-positive subsets. Co-occurrence clustering excluded repertoires with fewer than 30,000 or more than 120,000 public chains, plus five with anomalous nucleotide sharing. Here the immuneACCESS table is served through TCRdb, limited to in-frame sequences with V and J called. Missing clones are a known gap in these copies; in checked studies unresolved V genes cover under half, and the rest lacks a known reason. That table supplies the V and J calls and clone size; D and trimming were determined from the DNA. This sample holds 80,000 or so clones; approximately 75% were observed only once. Clones ranked in the top ten supply more than 7% of the sample.

The data were taken from a study of cytomegalovirus exposure and HLA in healthy donors (dated by TCRdb to 2015 to 2018). Turning to the overall study: An earlier analysis of roughly 610 of the donors reported approximately 260 Gb of sequence data and 117 million unique TCR beta sequences obtained from approximately 180 million T cells. An early release covering approximately 600 HLA-typed donors comprised about 290 gigabases of sequencing data and roughly 86 million unique TCR sequences. Of the 350 to 450 genotyped donors, over 65% fell in the genetic ancestry cluster associated with self-reported Caucasian donors. The aim of the study was to test whether cataloging public T cell receptors could identify signatures of past pathogen exposure. The study used immunosequencing to profile the T cell repertoires of some 600 subjects and linked those repertoires to cytomegalovirus serostatus. Along with the approximately 700-subject first cohort, a separate validation cohort of 120 different subjects was used. To predict cytomegalovirus infection status, the study combined high-throughput TCR immunosequencing, statistical association of individual TCRs with disease status, and machine learning. A later analysis re-analyzed previously published TCR beta repertoires from 666 donors and added high-resolution HLA genotyping to study TCR occurrence patterns. Rather than using new phenotypic data, the later analysis identified candidate immune exposures from TCR beta sequences and from how often those sequences occurred across donors. An earlier analysis of 500 to 750 of the donors applied high-throughput TCR beta sequencing to assess whether each TCR beta V gene segment acted as functional or pseudogenic. Donor age, sex, ethnicity and CMV serostatus were compiled alongside the repertoire data. A later genetic analysis took genome-wide SNP genotypes for about 65% of the 666 donors and used that subset as a discovery cohort. All discovery cohort repertoires had been generated on a single sequencing platform. Class I and class II HLA loci were covered by the typing at four-digit resolution. The number of typed donors differed by locus: about 629-640 for A, B, C, DRB1 and DQB1; roughly 510 for DQA1; 600 to 610 for DPA1; and around 470 for DPB1. Roughly five DR-DQ haplotypes were handled as single units for association and clustering because linkage in the cohort was strong. On average, about 200,000 unique TCR beta nucleotide sequences were sequenced per donor among roughly 430 genotyped donors of the cohort, with 15% to 20% of those sequences being non-productive. The full study reports these points: The authors suggested that the approach could potentially be extended to other disease states and immunological phenotypes. When HLA alleles, especially DR and DQ, strongly co-occurred, attributing TCR associations to individual alleles was difficult. CMV serostatus was the only immune exposure information available for the cohort. Correlated functional status among segregating V segments might be attributable to linkage disequilibrium, but an unknown experimental factor could not be ruled out. The classifier was reported to diagnose cytomegalovirus status with high specificity and sensitivity in both the original and validation cohorts. A later genetic analysis associated a missense DCLRE1C variant with V-gene and J-gene trimming of TCR beta chains, and an independent cohort replicated the association. Most CMV-associated TCR beta chains appeared to be HLA-restricted in a later analysis, and the HLA associations seemed to be driven largely by CMV exposure. In an earlier analysis of around 500 of the donors, most TCR beta V segments appeared in productive rearrangements about 90% or about 30% of the time, broadly matching IMGT annotations. In a later analysis, several top co-occurrence clusters were reported to appear linked to parvovirus B19, influenza, CMV and Epstein-Barr virus. A further reported finding was that TCR beta sequences accurately predicted the HLA-A and HLA-B alleles for most subjects in the first cohort. The study listed 150 to 200 TCR beta chains as associated with cytomegalovirus. Because counts were too low, some 17 rarely observed V segments, including chromosome 9 orphons, were excluded from the earlier analysis of several hundred of the donors. A later genetic analysis reported fewer N-insertions in productive TCRs among donors in an Asian-associated ancestry cluster than the roughly 670-donor mean. In a later analysis, TCR association rates were found to vary across HLA loci, with the most associated TCRs seen for DRB1 alleles and the fewest for HLA-C alleles. At a false discovery rate of 0.05, a later analysis linked 15,000 to 20,000 TCR beta sequences to specific HLA alleles. A later analysis found that HLA-associated TCR beta chains were more clonally expanded and had lower generation probabilities than equally common non-associated chains. While some public TCRs were present in many individuals, most TCR sequences turned up only very rarely across donors. Because the 87-base-pair reads could not distinguish some IMGT-functional V segments, including TRBV6-2 and TRBV6-3, those segments were excluded. Three of the identified cytomegalovirus-associated TCR beta chains were confirmed in vitro to be specific for cytomegalovirus antigens. Sequencing depth was assumed to be roughly uniform across donors in the presence/absence analyses, though that assumption may not hold. Only TCR beta chains were sequenced in this cohort, and the absence of alpha or paired-chain data limited detectable features. A cluster of highly shared sequence variants was judged likely to represent a technical artifact of the sequencing pipeline. Because HLA typing was missing for some donors at each locus, association tests included only the typed subset.

The cohort comprised several hundred healthy bone marrow donors. At the time of sampling, all cohort members were nominally healthy, though unrecorded immune exposures were likely present. The donor tested CMV seronegative, placing the donor among the approximately 400 seronegative members of the cohort. Every donor gave a peripheral blood sample, and the peripheral blood mononuclear cells from that sample were used for TCR beta sequencing. The Qiagen DNeasy Blood Extraction Kit was used to extract genomic DNA from the blood cell samples. This TCR came from a woman between 40 and 50 years old in good health and CMV-seronegative. The chain was built from TRBV29-1 and TRBJ2-7, with TRBD1 identical over 8 junction bases. Sequenced input: PBMCs. The bases read TGCAGCGTTGAACTCGGGACAGGTCTTCTCGAGCAGTACTTC. Its product reads: CSVELGTGLLEQYF.